This TCR beta chain is from a study of human T cells and chemical hapten exposure. This clonotype was counted ten times or more. The CDR3 is 15 amino acids. Losses at the gene ends were 2 bases for V and 5 bases for J; bases not matched to a gene: 8. Time point of the sample: healthy volunteer bleed at 2 weeks. Unfractionated whole blood was the source from which total RNA was extracted. TCRdb analysed the RACE reads with MiXCR anew, one entry per CDR3 protein. The sample yields about 45,000 distinct CDR3 sequences, roughly 4% seen once. The chain employs TRBV12-3 or TRBV12-4 and TRBJ2-7, with 8 bases lining up with TRBD1. The receptor comes from a female donor in good health. Some clones in this sample may be carry-over from other donors' samples. The material sequenced was whole blood. The CDR3 region has the DNA TGTGCCAGCAGTTTACGAACAGGGGGTGTCCACGAGCAGTACTTC. Translated, it gives CASSLRTGGVHEQYF.